This TCR beta chain is drawn from a study of CXCR3-negative and CXCR3-positive naive CD8 T cells. CDR3 length equals 12 residues. 5' RACE that incorporated UMI labels was used to prepare the TRB cDNA libraries. Following a re-call of the 5' RACE reads, TCRdb has one entry per CDR3 protein and lacks DNA. The sample table sets out about 81,000 distinct CDR3 sequences. The receptor was isolated from a human donor in good health. Some clones in this sample may be carry-over from other donors' samples. The sample was naive CXCR3- CD8+ T cells from blood. As for subset: CD45RO-CCR7+CD27+CD95- naive CD8+ T cells lacking CXCR3 (TNR3-). The V and J genes are TRBV12-3 or TRBV12-4 and TRBJ2-1. This chain's CDR3 is CASSLGINEQFF.